Following are 29 T cell receptor beta chains from one sample sequenced in a study of blood T cell repertoires in COVID-19. The table came from immunoSEQ multiplex PCR; TCRdb's copy has only in-frame clones and leaves some out. The sample holds around 250,000 clones, approximately 90% seen once. The source material was peripheral blood. These receptors were obtained from a young man with active or convalescent COVID-19.

The chain recombines TRBV5-4 with TRBJ1-1; D is unresolved. The CDR3 is made up of 13 amino acids. Germline V gene lookup returns CDR1 SGHNT and CDR2 YYREEE (reference sequence). With 3 bases removed from V and 0 bases from J, the gap between germline ends came to 6 bases. Written as DNA, the CDR3 is TGTGCCAGCAGCTCTATATTGAACACTGAAGCTTTCTTT. Amino acid sequence: CASSSILNTEAFF.

This clone showed up just a few times. The rearrangement uses TRBV9 and TRBJ2-7, with D perhaps TRBD2 (6 bases). With 2 bases removed from V and 4 bases from J, the gap between germline ends came to 16 bases. The CDR3 sequence is 15 residues long. The germline V gene has CDR1 SGDLS and CDR2 YYNGEE. The CDR3 DNA is TGTGCCAGCAGCGTCGGTTTTAGCGGTATATACGAGCAGTACTTC. Protein sequence: CASSVGFSGIYEQYF.

V and J are TRBV21-1 and TRBJ2-7; the tabulated D call, TRBD1, remains unverified against the DNA. TRBV21-1 is assigned pseudogene status. The length of the CDR3 is 16 residues. CDR3 coding DNA: TGTGCCAGCAGCAAAGAAAGGGGACAGGGCCCTTTGGAGCAGTACTTC. This encodes CASSKERGQGPLEQYF.

In nucleotides, the CDR3 is TGTGCCAGCTCGGGACTGAGACAGGGGGGCACTGAAGCTTTCTTT. This translates into CASSGLRQGGTEAFF. The chain recombines TRBV18 with TRBJ1-1, with 9 bases fitting TRBD1. The CDR3 is 15 residues long. Germline V gene lookup returns CDR1 KGHSH and CDR2 LQKENI. J lost 4 bases, V lost 6 bases, and 9 bases had no gene match.

The J gene is TRBJ2-3, the V gene TRBV18; TRBD2 matches at 9 bases. Germline V gene sequence: CDR1 KGHSH, CDR2 LQKENI. The CDR3 runs 14 residues. The DNA of the CDR3 is TGTGGGTGTACTAGCGGGCATCCCACAGATACGCAGTATTTT. Translating gives CGCTSGHPTDTQYF.

The chain recombines TRBV3-1 (or the pseudogene TRBV3-2) with TRBJ2-5; 10 bases match TRBD2. V was pared by 1 base and J by 5 bases, with 13 bases of the junction left unmatched. CDR1 and CDR2 (germline): LGHDT, YNNKEL (reference sequence). The CDR3 runs 18 residues. CDR3 protein: CASSQGGSGRARWETQYF. CDR3 bases: TGTGCCAGCAGCCAAGGAGGCAGCGGGAGGGCCCGTTGGGAGACCCAGTACTTC.

This clone was detected many times. This sequence joins TRBV25-1 and TRBJ1-6; D perhaps matches TRBD1 (5 bases). Germline V lookup: CDR1 MGHDK, CDR2 SYGVNS. Trimming shortened V by 3 bases and J by 8 bases, and 17 bases separated the two germline ends. The CDR3 sequence is 16 residues long. The CDR3 sequence is CASSDRPEGVDSPLHF. The CDR3, as DNA: TGTGCCAGCAGTGACCGTCCCGAAGGGGTTGATTCACCCCTCCACTTT.

The chain has TRBV10-3 and TRBJ2-1; D perhaps matches TRBD1 (7 bases). The CDR3 sequence is 15 residues long. The germline gives CDR1 ENHRY, CDR2 SYGVKD. V was cut by 5 bases and J by 7 bases, with 18 bases left in between. The CDR3 region is CAISTGDSHSNEQFF. The CDR3 DNA reads TGTGCCATCAGTACAGGGGACTCCCATTCAAATGAGCAGTTCTTC.

The chain couples TRBV18 to TRBJ1-5; maybe TRBD1 (5 bases). This CDR3 is 14 amino acids long. V was trimmed by 2 bases and J by 4 bases, leaving 9 bases between them. Per the germline V gene, CDR1 is KGHSH and CDR2 is LQKENI. As DNA, the CDR3 is TGTGCCAGCTCACCAACAGGACCTAATCAGCCCCAGCATTTT. This encodes CASSPTGPNQPQHF.

The chain uses TRBV24-1 and TRBJ2-5, with 8 nucleotides matching TRBD2. The V and J ends lost 5 bases and 5 bases, in that order; junction bases with no gene match: 9. The CDR3 contains 15 residues. Germline V gene data show CDR1 as KGHDR and CDR2 as SFDVKD. The CDR3 coding sequence is TGTGCCACCAGTGCCCCTTCTAGCGGGTGGGAGACCCAGTACTTC. It encodes CATSAPSSGWETQYF.

In the case of this clone: Other DNA sequences in the sample encode the same CDR3. This chain joins TRBV3-1 (or the pseudogene TRBV3-2) and TRBJ2-6; D unresolved. Trimming took 0 bases from V and 0 from J, leaving 3 bases between them. Germline V CDR1 and CDR2: LGHDT, YNNKEL (reference sequence). The CDR3 runs to 15 residues. In nucleotides, the CDR3 is TGTGCCAGCAGCCAAGATAGCTCTGGGGCCAACGTCCTGACTTTC. Amino acid sequence: CASSQDSSGANVLTF.

In this sample, this clone turned up once. This chain joins TRBV3-1 (or the pseudogene TRBV3-2) and TRBJ2-2; 10 nucleotides agree with TRBD2. The junction had 4 bases not matched to a gene; V was cut back by 9 bases and J by 6 bases. Germline V lookup: CDR1 LGHDT, CDR2 YNNKEL (reference sequence). The CDR3 contains 13 residues. The CDR3 is CASGLAVAGELFF. As DNA, the CDR3 is TGTGCCAGTGGACTAGCGGTTGCCGGGGAGCTGTTTTTT.

This rearrangement joins TRBV5-6 to TRBJ1-6, with 8 bases lining up with TRBD1. This CDR3 comprises 15 residues. J lost 6 bases, V lost 0 bases, and 2 bases had no gene match. CDR1 SGHDT and CDR2 YYEEEE come from the germline V gene. The CDR3 region is CASSLGTGSNSPLHF. In DNA form, the CDR3 reads TGTGCCAGCAGCTTGGGGACAGGGAGTAATTCACCCCTCCACTTT.

The chain has TRBV10-2 and TRBJ2-4; TRBD2 is a possible D gene (6 bases). Trimming left V 0 bases short and J 8 bases short, with 20 bases between. CDR1 is WSHSY, CDR2 SAAADI, per germline. CDR3 length equals 17 residues. CDR3 residues: CASSESLRTRGGDIQYF. The CDR3 DNA is TGCGCCAGCAGTGAGTCGCTGAGGACACGGGGCGGGGACATTCAGTACTTC.

This clone was seen many times. V and J are TRBV19 and TRBJ2-6, with a possible D match to TRBD1 (5 bases). The CDR3 consists of 17 residues. V lost 3 bases, J lost 0 bases, and 12 bases lay in between. Germline V CDR1 and CDR2: LNHDA, SQIVND (reference sequence). The DNA of the CDR3 is TGTGCCAGTAGTATCCCAGGGATTAGCTCTGGGGCCAACGTCCTGACTTTC. Protein product: CASSIPGISSGANVLTF.

The rearrangement joins TRBV4-2 to TRBJ2-3; 9 bases agree with TRBD2. The germline V gene has CDR1 LGHNA and CDR2 YNFKEQ. J gave up 4 bases and V 1 base, and 6 bases lay outside the gene matches. This CDR3 spans 16 amino acids. The CDR3 region is CASSQGGLAGADTQYF. The DNA of the CDR3 is TGTGCCAGCAGCCAAGGGGGGTTAGCGGGAGCAGATACGCAGTATTTT.

The rearrangement joins TRBV28 to TRBJ2-2, with 9 positions matching TRBD1. The CDR3 runs to 14 residues. Germline-derived CDR1 and CDR2 are MDHEN and SYDVKM. Trimming at V came to 5 bases and at J to 8 bases, leaving 6 bases not matched to a gene. The CDR3 nucleotides are TGTGCCAGCAGTCAGACAGGGGGAGGTGGGGAGCTGTTTTTT. Its translation: CASSQTGGGGELFF. Complete variable domain (other parts from reference TRBV28 and TRBJ2-2): DVKVTQSSRYLVKRTGEKVFLECVQDMDHENMFWYRQDPGLGLRLIYFSYDVKMKEKGDIPEGYSVSREKKERFSLILESASTNQTSMYLCASSQTGGGGELFFGEGSRLTVL.

The V gene is TRBV6-5, the J gene TRBJ2-2, with a possible D match to TRBD1 (7 bases). V lost 11 bases and J lost 8, with 21 bases in between. CDR1 and CDR2 (germline): MNHEY, SVGAGI. The CDR3 contains 14 residues. CDR3 sequence: CAASDRPGAGELFF. In nucleotides, the CDR3 is TGTGCCGCATCGGACAGGCCGGGGGCTGGGGAGCTGTTTTTT.

This clone was counted between two and nine times. The CDR3 sequence: CASRSDSTFITDTQYF. The DNA of the CDR3 is TGTGCCAGCAGATCAGACTCTACCTTTATCACAGATACGCAGTATTTT. The chain recombines TRBV4-2 with TRBJ2-3; D call uncertain. The CDR3 consists of 16 residues. In germline, CDR1 is LGHNA, CDR2 YNFKEQ. Deletions cut 6 bases from V and 2 bases from J, with 18 bases between.

As DNA, the CDR3 is TGTGCCAGCACCCTAGGACTAGCGGGAGAGACCCAGTACTTC. Translated, it gives CASTLGLAGETQYF. The V call is TRBV2, the J call TRBJ2-5; 11 nucleotides line up with TRBD2. The ends lost 7 bases at V and 4 bases at J; junction bases unmatched: 5. Germline assignment: CDR1 SNHLY and CDR2 FYNNEI. The CDR3 consists of 14 residues.

The chain uses TRBV10-3 and TRBJ1-5, with D unclear. Between the trimmed V and J ends, which lost 6 bases and 4 bases, there was a span of 10 bases. Germline V lookup: CDR1 ENHRY, CDR2 SYGVKD. The CDR3 extends over 13 amino acids. The CDR3 here is CAISTILNQPQHF. The DNA of the CDR3 is TGTGCCATCAGCACCATACTGAATCAGCCCCAGCATTTT.

This clone was seen more than once but under ten times. This chain links TRBV19 with TRBJ1-1, with D tentatively TRBD1 (5 bases). Germline V lookup: CDR1 LNHDA, CDR2 SQIVND (reference sequence). V gave up 7 bases and J gave up 0 bases, with 15 bases separating them. CDR3 length equals 15 residues. CDR3 in amino acids: CASTSLGGVNTEAFF. The CDR3 DNA reads TGTGCCAGTACCTCTCTCGGGGGGGTGAACACTGAAGCTTTCTTT.

V gene TRBV30 combines with J gene TRBJ1-2; 7 nucleotides line up with TRBD1. The CDR3 spans 13 residues. V was clipped by 2 bases and J by 6 bases; unmatched bases: 6. From germline, CDR1 is GTSNPN and CDR2 SVGIG (reference sequence). This CDR3 reads CAWSKGTEDGYTF. Here the CDR3 DNA reads TGTGCCTGGAGTAAGGGGACAGAGGATGGCTACACCTTC.

CDR3 DNA: TGTGCCAGTAGTTTCCTAAGGAACACTGAAGCTTTCTTT. Translating it yields CASSFLRNTEAFF. The chain uses TRBV19 and TRBJ1-1; D remains unclear. This CDR3 has 13 amino acids. Trimming pared 5 bases from V and 1 base from J, leaving 8 bases between. Germline values: CDR1 LNHDA, CDR2 SQIVND (reference sequence). Using reference TRBV19 and TRBJ1-1 for the parts outside the CDR3, the full variable domain is DGGITQSPKYLFRKEGQNVTLSCEQNLNHDAMYWYRQDPGQGLRLIYYSQIVNDFQKGDIAEGYSVSREKKESFPLTVTSAQKNPTAFYLCASSFLRNTEAFFGQGTRLTVV.

The chain joins TRBV27 to TRBJ1-5; TRBD1 matches 10 bases. The CDR3 is 16 residues long. Looked up from germline, CDR1 is MNHEY and CDR2 is SMNVEV (reference sequence). V was pared by 2 bases and J by 2 bases, with 3 bases of the junction left unmatched. The CDR3 region is CASSLTTGGGNQPQHF. The CDR3 region has the DNA TGTGCCAGCAGTTTAACGACAGGGGGCGGCAATCAGCCCCAGCATTTT.

The gene calls are TRBV29-1 and TRBJ2-7; 7 nucleotides match TRBD2. The V and J ends lost 2 bases and 1 base, in that order; junction bases with no gene match: 8. Per the germline V gene, CDR1 is SQVTM and CDR2 is ANQGSEA. CDR3 size: 15 residues. The CDR3 reads CSVEKGSGRSYEQYF. The CDR3 region has the DNA TGCAGCGTTGAAAAGGGTAGCGGGCGATCCTACGAGCAGTACTTC.

This clone appeared once. This chain's CDR3 is CASSVTRKGSGNTIYF. The DNA of the CDR3 is TGTGCCAGCAGTGTGACGCGGAAAGGCTCTGGAAACACCATATATTTT. The chain carries TRBV6-6 and TRBJ1-3, with D hard to call. The CDR3 loop spans 16 amino acids. The V gene lost 5 bases and the J gene lost 0 bases, with 14 bases spanning the gap. The germline gives CDR1 MNHNY, CDR2 SVGAGI (reference sequence).

Details on this clone: The sample contains more than one DNA sequence encoding this CDR3. This sequence joins TRBV7-6 and TRBJ2-5, with D uncertain. V was clipped by 4 bases and J by 5 bases, with 8 bases between them. This CDR3 contains 12 residues. Per the germline V gene, CDR1 is SGHVS and CDR2 is FNYEAQ. CDR3 loop: CASSSRRETQYF. Here the CDR3 DNA reads TGTGCCAGCAGCTCGCGGCGGGAGACCCAGTACTTC.

The J gene is TRBJ2-5, the V gene TRBV5-8; 7 bases are a match to TRBD1. This CDR3 contains 16 residues. Germline values: CDR1 SGHTS, CDR2 YDEGEE. Unmatched junction bases numbered 10, after V lost 0 bases and J lost 5 bases. In nucleotides, the CDR3 is TGTGCCAGCAGCTTGGGGGCCAGGGGGTCAGAGGAGACCCAGTACTTC. The encoded protein is CASSLGARGSEETQYF.